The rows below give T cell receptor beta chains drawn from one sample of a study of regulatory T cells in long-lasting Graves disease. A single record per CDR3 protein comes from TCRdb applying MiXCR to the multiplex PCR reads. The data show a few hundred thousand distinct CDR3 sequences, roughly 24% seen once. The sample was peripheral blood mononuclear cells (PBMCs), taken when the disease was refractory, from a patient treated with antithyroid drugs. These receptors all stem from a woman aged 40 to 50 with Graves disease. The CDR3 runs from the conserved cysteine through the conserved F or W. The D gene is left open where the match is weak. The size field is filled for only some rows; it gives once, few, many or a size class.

CASSQAASGEQEQYF,TGTGCCAGCAGCCAAGCCGCTAGCGGGGAGCAGGAGCAGTACTTC,TRBV28,TRBJ2-7,-,TRBD2
CASSQEMGGSYEQYF,TGCGCCAGCAGCCAAGAGATGGGGGGGTCCTACGAGCAGTACTTC,TRBV4-1,TRBJ2-7,-,TRBD2
CASSLIAGGITSGANVLTF,TGTGCCAGCAGTTTAATTGCGGGAGGAATAACCTCTGGGGCCAACGTCCTGACTTTC,TRBV6-2/TRBV6-3,TRBJ2-6,few,TRBD2
CASSPPMGTEAFF,TGTGCCAGCAGCCCCCCTATGGGCACTGAAGCTTTCTTT,TRBV7-2,TRBJ1-1,many,-
CASSLYSLSQETQYF,TGTGCCAGCAGTTTATATTCGCTGTCCCAAGAGACCCAGTACTTC,TRBV28,TRBJ2-5,many,-
CASSLVVDSQETQYF,TGCGCCAGCAGCTTGGTAGTCGACAGCCAAGAGACCCAGTACTTC,TRBV5-1,TRBJ2-5,-,-
CATGLASSTDTQYF,TGTGCCACCGGACTCGCCTCTAGCACAGATACGCAGTATTTT,TRBV2,TRBJ2-3,many,-
CASSPAGTSYGYTF,TGTGCCAGCTCACCCGCCGGGACGTCATATGGCTACACCTTC,TRBV18,TRBJ1-2,few,-
CASSHSGTGNTEAFF,TGTGCCAGCAGCCATTCCGGGACAGGGAACACTGAAGCTTTCTTT,TRBV12-3/TRBV12-4,TRBJ1-1,many,TRBD1
CASSPYPQGSGEQYF,TGTGCCAGCAGCCCATATCCACAGGGCTCTGGAGAGCAGTACTTC,TRBV14,TRBJ2-7,-,-
CASSMSRISNQPQHF,TGTGCCAGTAGTATGAGCAGGATTAGCAATCAGCCCCAGCATTTT,TRBV19,TRBJ1-5,few,-
CASSYQINEKLFF,TGTGCCAGCAGTTACCAGATTAATGAAAAACTGTTTTTT,TRBV6-5,TRBJ1-4,few,-
CATSRTTGDHEQYF,TGTGCCACCAGCAGAACGACAGGGGACCACGAGCAGTACTTC,TRBV15,TRBJ2-7,many,TRBD1
CAISSLPGVNQPQHF,TGTGCCATCAGTTCTTTGCCGGGTGTCAATCAGCCCCAGCATTTT,TRBV10-3,TRBJ1-5,-,-
CASRRESGANVLIF,TGTGCCAGCAGGAGGGAGTCTGGGGCCAACGTCCTGATTTTC,TRBV2,TRBJ2-6,once,-
CASSSRRQALGEQYF,TGTGCCAGCAGCTCCCGACGGCAGGCGTTAGGCGAGCAGTACTTC,TRBV5-4,TRBJ2-7,-,-
CSASSTLSYEQYF,TGCAGTGCTTCTTCGACACTCTCCTACGAGCAGTACTTC,TRBV20-1,TRBJ2-7,many,-
CASSSGRENQPQHF,TGTGCCAGCAGCTCCGGACGTGAGAATCAGCCCCAGCATTTT,TRBV11-2,TRBJ1-5,many,-